This is a list of T cell receptor beta chains from one sample in a study of lymphopenia after photon versus proton radiotherapy. Here immunoSEQ multiplex PCR was the method, and the copy in TCRdb shows in-frame clones only, minus some. The table includes about 68,000 clones, roughly 93% detected once. Sequencing was performed on peripheral blood, taken from a patient treated with photon-based radiotherapy. Receptor source: a woman between 65 and 79 years old with pancreatic cancer. Both conserved end residues are part of each CDR3. Each record gives: J gene, D gene, V gene, clone size, CDR3 DNA, CDR3 protein. The D gene is left open where the match is weak. The listing skips clone size in some rows; elsewhere it reads once, few, many or a size class.

j_call: TRBJ2-2
d_call: -
v_call: TRBV7-3
clone_size: -
cdr3_nt: TGTGCCAGCAGCCGGCGCGGGAAGGGCGGGGAGCTGTTTTTT
cdr3_aa: CASSRRGKGGELFF

j_call: TRBJ2-6
d_call: TRBD2
v_call: TRBV7-9
clone_size: -
cdr3_nt: TGTGCCAGCGGGGGAGGGGCCGCTGGGGCCAACGTCCTGACTTTC
cdr3_aa: CASGGGAAGANVLTF

j_call: TRBJ1-4
d_call: TRBD1
v_call: TRBV29-1
clone_size: -
cdr3_nt: TGCAGCGTTCGGACAGGGTCACGGGAAAAACTGTTTTTT
cdr3_aa: CSVRTGSREKLFF

j_call: TRBJ1-4
d_call: -
v_call: TRBV5-4
clone_size: -
cdr3_nt: TGTGCCAGCAGCGACCGGGACGGAGAACGAAAACTGTTTTTT
cdr3_aa: CASSDRDGERKLFF

j_call: TRBJ2-2
d_call: -
v_call: TRBV4-1
clone_size: -
cdr3_nt: TGCGCCAGCAGCCAAGGCCCTTTAGGGCAGGGGCCGGTCACCGGGGAGCTGTTTTTT
cdr3_aa: CASSQGPLGQGPVTGELFF

j_call: TRBJ2-2
d_call: TRBD2
v_call: TRBV7-2
clone_size: -
cdr3_nt: TGTGCCAGCAGACCCGGGACTAGTGGGACCGGGGAGCTGTTTTTT
cdr3_aa: CASRPGTSGTGELFF

j_call: TRBJ1-5
d_call: -
v_call: TRBV7-8
clone_size: -
cdr3_nt: TGTGCCAGCAGCCCCCGGAAGGGGACCAATCAGCCCCAGCATTTT
cdr3_aa: CASSPRKGTNQPQHF

j_call: TRBJ2-3
d_call: TRBD2
v_call: TRBV9
clone_size: -
cdr3_nt: TGTGCCAGCAGCGTAGACGGCGGGAGGGCCGCAGATACGCAGTATTTT
cdr3_aa: CASSVDGGRAADTQYF

j_call: TRBJ1-2
d_call: -
v_call: TRBV2
clone_size: once
cdr3_nt: TGTGCCAGCATGGCGGAGGAATGGGAAGGCTACACCTTC
cdr3_aa: CASMAEEWEGYTF

j_call: TRBJ2-4
d_call: -
v_call: TRBV29-1
clone_size: -
cdr3_nt: TGCAGCGTTCAGGGGATGGAAAACATTCAGTACTTC
cdr3_aa: CSVQGMENIQYF

j_call: TRBJ1-5
d_call: -
v_call: TRBV7-2
clone_size: -
cdr3_nt: TGTGCCAGCAGCCCGACCCCCCAAAGTAGCCGCAATCAGCCCCAGCATTTT
cdr3_aa: CASSPTPQSSRNQPQHF

j_call: TRBJ2-1
d_call: -
v_call: TRBV11-3
clone_size: -
cdr3_nt: TGTGCCAGCAGCCCCTACGGGAGCTCCGACAATGAGCAGTTCTTC
cdr3_aa: CASSPYGSSDNEQFF

j_call: TRBJ2-7
d_call: TRBD2
v_call: TRBV7-2
clone_size: -
cdr3_nt: TGTGCCAGCAGCGCCTCTAGCGGGAGGGCCCTCGAGCAGTACTTC
cdr3_aa: CASSASSGRALEQYF

j_call: TRBJ2-5
d_call: -
v_call: TRBV9
clone_size: once
cdr3_nt: TGTGCCAGCAGCGTGGACCTCCAAGAGACCCAGTACTTC
cdr3_aa: CASSVDLQETQYF

j_call: TRBJ2-6
d_call: TRBD1
v_call: TRBV5-1
clone_size: -
cdr3_nt: TGCGCCAGCAGCTTAGGCACAGGGGAAACCAACGTCCTGACTTTC
cdr3_aa: CASSLGTGETNVLTF

j_call: TRBJ2-1
d_call: TRBD2
v_call: TRBV10-3
clone_size: -
cdr3_nt: TGTGCCATCAGTGTGCCTCCTAGCGGAGCATACAATGAGCAGTTCTTC
cdr3_aa: CAISVPPSGAYNEQFF

j_call: TRBJ2-1
d_call: TRBD2
v_call: TRBV29-1
clone_size: -
cdr3_nt: TGCAGCGTTGAACCGCTGAGAAGGCGGGAGGGCCCGCTCTACAATGAGCAGTTCTTC
cdr3_aa: CSVEPLRRREGPLYNEQFF

j_call: TRBJ2-3
d_call: -
v_call: TRBV30
clone_size: -
cdr3_nt: TGTGCCTGGAGTGTGGGGCAAACAGATACGCAGTATTTT
cdr3_aa: CAWSVGQTDTQYF

j_call: TRBJ1-1
d_call: -
v_call: TRBV19
clone_size: once
cdr3_nt: TGTGCCAGCCAACCACCCGGGAACAGGGTGAACACTGAAGCTTTCTTT
cdr3_aa: CASQPPGNRVNTEAFF

j_call: TRBJ2-1
d_call: TRBD2
v_call: TRBV27
clone_size: -
cdr3_nt: TGTGCCAGCTCCCCGTATTCTAGCGGGAGATCATTTGAGCAGTTCTTC
cdr3_aa: CASSPYSSGRSFEQFF

j_call: TRBJ1-2
d_call: TRBD1
v_call: TRBV6-5
clone_size: few
cdr3_nt: TGTGCCAGCAGTAGGACAGGTTCAAGGGATCATGGCTACACCTTC
cdr3_aa: CASSRTGSRDHGYTF

j_call: TRBJ2-5
d_call: TRBD1
v_call: TRBV9
clone_size: -
cdr3_nt: TGTGCCAGCAGCCGAGGACAGGGGGCGCAGGAGACCCAGTACTTC
cdr3_aa: CASSRGQGAQETQYF

j_call: TRBJ2-3
d_call: -
v_call: TRBV5-1
clone_size: -
cdr3_nt: TGCGCCAGCAGCTCCCAACCAGACCAAGATACGCAGTATTTT
cdr3_aa: CASSSQPDQDTQYF

j_call: TRBJ2-6
d_call: -
v_call: TRBV12-1
clone_size: -
cdr3_nt: TGTGCCAGCAGCCCAAGGACAGGGCGCTACTCTGGGGCCAACGTCCTGACTTTC
cdr3_aa: CASSPRTGRYSGANVLTF

j_call: TRBJ2-3
d_call: -
v_call: TRBV18
clone_size: once
cdr3_nt: TGTGCCAGCTCACCAGCGACAACTTTCACAGATACGCAGTATTTT
cdr3_aa: CASSPATTFTDTQYF

j_call: TRBJ2-7
d_call: TRBD2
v_call: TRBV10-3
clone_size: -
cdr3_nt: TGTGCCATCAGTGAGTGGCCTAGCGGGAGTTACGAGCAGTACTTC
cdr3_aa: CAISEWPSGSYEQYF

j_call: TRBJ1-2
d_call: TRBD1
v_call: TRBV29-1
clone_size: few
cdr3_nt: TGCAGCGTACACAGGGGGATAGACTATGGCTACACCTTC
cdr3_aa: CSVHRGIDYGYTF

j_call: TRBJ1-5
d_call: TRBD1
v_call: TRBV30
clone_size: -
cdr3_nt: TGTGCCTGGAGTGCGCGATGTCGAGGGGGCAAGCTGGGAAGCAATCAGCCCCAGCATTTT
cdr3_aa: CAWSARCRGGKLGSNQPQHF

j_call: TRBJ2-4
d_call: -
v_call: TRBV13
clone_size: -
cdr3_nt: TGTGCCAGCAGCTTAGCGGGAGACGGAAACATTCAGTACTTC
cdr3_aa: CASSLAGDGNIQYF